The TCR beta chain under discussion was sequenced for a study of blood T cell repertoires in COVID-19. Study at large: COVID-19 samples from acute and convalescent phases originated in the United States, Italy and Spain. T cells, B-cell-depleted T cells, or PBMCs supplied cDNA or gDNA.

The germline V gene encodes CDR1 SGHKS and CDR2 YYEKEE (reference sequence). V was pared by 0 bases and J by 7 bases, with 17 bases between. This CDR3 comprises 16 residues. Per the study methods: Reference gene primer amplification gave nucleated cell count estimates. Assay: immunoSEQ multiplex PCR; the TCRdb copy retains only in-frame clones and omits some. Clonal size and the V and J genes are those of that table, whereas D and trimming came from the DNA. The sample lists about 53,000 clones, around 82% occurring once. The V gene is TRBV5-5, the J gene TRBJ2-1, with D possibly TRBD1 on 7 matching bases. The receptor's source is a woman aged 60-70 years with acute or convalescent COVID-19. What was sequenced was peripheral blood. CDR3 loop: CASSLAGGGPYNEQFF. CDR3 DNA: TGTGCCAGCAGCTTGGCCGGAGGGGGCCCTTATAATGAGCAGTTCTTC.